This TCR beta chain is from a study of CD8+ T cells in alopecia areata. The V gene's germline CDR1 is SGHDT and CDR2 YYEEEE. This CDR3 has 15 amino acids. After removal of 4 bases from V and 1 base from J, the junction contained 4 bases not matched to a gene. Treatment of the sample: oral pan-JAK inhibitor, 5-10 mg twice daily. Following extraction, RNA underwent reverse transcription to cDNA, which served as the sequencing template. The method was immunoSEQ multiplex PCR; TCRdb's version includes in-frame clones alone and lacks a portion of them. The sample gives around 300,000 clones, 60% of which show up once; about 0.89% is in the top ten.

This chain uses TRBV5-6 with TRBJ2-5, with 10 bases identical to TRBD2. The receptor was isolated from a human donor with alopecia areata. The sequences come from CD4+ T cells sorted from blood, collected between weeks 51 and 54, from a patient treated with tofacitinib. The CDR3 is CASSQRTSGQETQYF. The CDR3 DNA follows: TGTGCCAGCAGCCAGAGGACTAGCGGCCAAGAGACCCAGTACTTC.